This is a list of T cell receptor beta chains from one sample in a study of T cells in Graves' hyperthyroidism and ophthalmopathy. TCRdb re-derived calls from the multiplex PCR reads in MiXCR, one entry per CDR3 protein. The table includes roughly 710,000 distinct CDR3 sequences, approximately 40% detected once. The sequenced sample was blood. All receptors derive from a middle-aged woman with Graves' hyperthyroidism. Each CDR3 is given with its conserved first and last residue. The D gene is left open where the match is weak. The size entry is marked missing in some rows and otherwise reads once, few, many or a size class.

many,TRBV5-5,TRBJ2-2,TRBD1,TGTGCCAGCAGCTCGGGACAGCTGAACACCGGGGAGCTGTTTTTT,CASSSGQLNTGELFF
few,TRBV3-1,TRBJ1-3,TRBD1,TGTGCCAGCAGCCGACAGGGGTGGAACACCATATATTTT,CASSRQGWNTIYF
-,TRBV6-6,TRBJ1-3,-,TGTGCCAGCAGTGCCGACAATCTGCCAGGAAACACCATATATTTT,CASSADNLPGNTIYF
few,TRBV10-3,TRBJ1-4,-,TGTGCCATCAGTTACTCGGACACCCCTTGGGATTTT,CAISYSDTPWDF
-,TRBV6-2/TRBV6-3,TRBJ1-1,TRBD1,TGTGCCAGCACCACGGGACAGGCTGAAGCTTTCTTT,CASTTGQAEAFF
once,TRBV2,TRBJ1-5,-,TGTGCCAGCAGTTACTCGAGATCGGGGGTAAATCAGCCCCAGCATTTT,CASSYSRSGVNQPQHF
many,TRBV20-1,TRBJ1-2,-,TGCAGTGCTAGGGGCTACGGGGCCGGTCCTCACTATGGCTACACCTTC,CSARGYGAGPHYGYTF
few,TRBV20-1,TRBJ1-1,-,TGCAGTGCTAGAGATTTGGGACACCCAGGTGGAGCTTTCTTT,CSARDLGHPGGAFF
once,TRBV7-2,TRBJ1-3,TRBD1,TGTGCCAGCAGCCCCCAGACAGGGACCTCTGGAAACACCATATATTTT,CASSPQTGTSGNTIYF
-,TRBV2,TRBJ1-5,TRBD1,TGTGCCAGCACCCCGACAGGGCACAACCAGCCCCAGCATTTT,CASTPTGHNQPQHF
many,TRBV24-1,TRBJ2-6,-,TGTGCCACCAGTGATCAGACAGTCTCTGGGGCCAACGTCCTGACTTTC,CATSDQTVSGANVLTF
many,TRBV6-2/TRBV6-3,TRBJ1-1,-,TGTGCCAGCAAAGACAGGAACACTGAAGCTTTCTTT,CASKDRNTEAFF
-,TRBV29-1,TRBJ2-7,-,TGCAGCGCCTCCGGGACCGAAGCCTACGAGCAGTACTTC,CSASGTEAYEQYF
-,TRBV4-1,TRBJ1-1,-,TGCGCCAGCAGCCAAGATAGGACACCCAACACTGAAGCTTTCTTT,CASSQDRTPNTEAFF
-,TRBV7-9,TRBJ2-7,-,TGTGCCAGCAGCCGTCCGGGGCGGGCTACCGAGCAGTACTTC,CASSRPGRATEQYF
few,TRBV5-4,TRBJ2-7,TRBD2,TGTGCCAGCAGCCGAACCAAGCCGACTAGCGTCCCCTACGAGCAGTACTTC,CASSRTKPTSVPYEQYF
few,TRBV6-2/TRBV6-3,TRBJ1-1,-,TGTGCCAGCAATTTACGGTGGGAACAGGGAGCTTTCTTT,CASNLRWEQGAFF
many,TRBV9,TRBJ1-3,-,TGTGCCAGCAGCGTAGCACCCTCTGGAAACACCATATATTTT,CASSVAPSGNTIYF
-,TRBV12-3/TRBV12-4,TRBJ2-5,TRBD2,TGTGCCAGCAGGTTTACTAGCGGGGGGGCGGAGACCCAGTACTTC,CASRFTSGGAETQYF
many,TRBV7-9,TRBJ2-5,-,TGTGCCAGCAGCTTAGGGTTTCAAGAGACCCAGTACTTC,CASSLGFQETQYF
-,TRBV15,TRBJ1-6,-,TGTGCCACCAGCAGCCATAGGCAGGGGACCGATTCACCCCTCCACTTT,CATSSHRQGTDSPLHF
few,TRBV7-2,TRBJ1-2,TRBD1,TGTGCCAGCAGAGAGGACAGGGGACGAGCTAACTATGGCTACACCTTC,CASREDRGRANYGYTF
-,TRBV12-3/TRBV12-4,TRBJ2-6,-,TGTGCCAGCAGAGAGCTACGGGCCAACGTCCTGACTTTC,CASRELRANVLTF
-,TRBV24-1,TRBJ2-5,TRBD2,TGTGCCACCAGTGATTTGGGGCTAGCGGGGAAAGAGACCCAGTACTTC,CATSDLGLAGKETQYF
-,TRBV6-6,TRBJ2-7,-,TGTGCCAGCAGTTCGACGGCAGTCAACTACGAGCAGTGCTTC,CASSSTAVNYEQCF
-,TRBV7-9,TRBJ2-7,-,TGTGCCAGCACTACAGGGGAGGACTACGAGCAGTACTTC,CASTTGEDYEQYF
-,TRBV15,TRBJ1-5,-,TGTGCCACCAGCAGAGCGAGTGGCAGGGAGGATCAGCCCCAGCATTTT,CATSRASGREDQPQHF
few,TRBV15,TRBJ2-5,-,TGTGCCACCAGCAGAGACTGGGGGGAAGGGTTGGAGACCCAGTACTTC,CATSRDWGEGLETQYF